The next 30 T cell receptor beta chains were all read from a single sample in a study of CD8+ T cells in alopecia areata. Sequencing templates came from extracted RNA that was reverse transcribed into cDNA. Only in-frame clones appear in the TCRdb table, and some are missing; sequencing was by immunoSEQ multiplex PCR. The sample records some 240,000 clones, under 75% being singletons. The treatment: oral pan-JAK inhibitor, 5-10 mg twice daily. The specimen comprised CD4+ T cells sorted from blood, sampled at week 4, from a patient treated with tofacitinib. These receptors were obtained from a human donor with alopecia areata.

This chain joins TRBV14 and TRBJ1-1, with D unresolved. The germline CDR1 and CDR2 sequences are SGHDN and FVKESK. Trimming cost V 4 bases and J 1 base, with 7 bases left between them. The CDR3 sequence is 13 residues long. This CDR3 is CASSLSRNTEAFF. The CDR3 DNA reads TGTGCCAGCAGCCTCAGCCGGAACACTGAAGCTTTCTTT.

The chain carries TRBV5-1 and TRBJ2-5; 11 bases line up with TRBD2. From germline, CDR1 is SGHRS and CDR2 YFSETQ. The CDR3 is made up of 15 amino acids. The V segment lost 3 bases and the J segment 5 bases; nucleotides outside the gene matches: 6. The DNA for the CDR3 is TGCGCCAGCAGCTCCCTCACTAGCGGGGGCGAGACCCAGTACTTC. This encodes CASSSLTSGGETQYF.

The chain recombines TRBV5-6 with TRBJ2-4; 7 bases align to TRBD1. Germline CDR1 is SGHDT and CDR2 is YYEEEE. This CDR3 has 13 residues. V was clipped by 4 bases and J by 8 bases; unmatched bases: 6. CDR3 DNA sequence: TGTGCCAGCAGCCTGGAACAGGGGTACATTCAGTACTTC. Protein sequence: CASSLEQGYIQYF.

The chain uses TRBV7-2 and TRBJ2-1, with 10 nucleotides matching TRBD1. V lost 4 bases and J lost 9; bases outside the gene matches: 15. There are 17 residues in the CDR3. Germline CDR1 is SGHTA and CDR2 is FQGNSA. The CDR3 region is CASSSHADRGRIAEQFF. CDR3 in DNA: TGTGCCAGCAGCTCGCACGCCGACAGGGGGCGAATCGCTGAGCAGTTCTTC. The full variable domain, its missing parts supplied by reference TRBV7-2 and TRBJ2-1, is GAGVSQSPSNKVTEKGKDVELRCDPISGHTALYWYRQSLGQGLEFLIYFQGNSAPDKSGLPSDRFSAERTGGSVSTLTIQRTQQEDSAVYLCASSSHADRGRIAEQFFGPGTRLTVL.

The chain links TRBV6-6 to TRBJ2-5; D may correspond to TRBD1 or TRBD2 (6 bases each). Germline values: CDR1 MNHNY, CDR2 SVGAGI (reference sequence). V lost 6 bases and J 5 bases, leaving 19 bases between the germline ends. The CDR3 loop spans 15 amino acids. CDR3 protein: CASRRGGRRDETQYF. The CDR3 coding sequence is TGTGCCAGCAGACGAGGGGGGCGCCGAGACGAGACCCAGTACTTC.

The CDR3: CAWSVQGYEAFF. The CDR3 bases are TGTGCCTGGAGTGTACAGGGATATGAAGCTTTCTTT. The chain carries TRBV30 and TRBJ1-1, with D tentatively TRBD1 (6 bases). The CDR3 extends over 12 amino acids. Per germline, CDR1 GTSNPN and CDR2 SVGIG (reference sequence). V lost 0 bases and J 7 bases, leaving 9 bases between the germline ends.

Here the CDR3 DNA reads TGTGCCAGCAGTGAAGTGGTGGGTAGGGCTGGGGCCAACGTCCTGACTTTC. This translates into CASSEVVGRAGANVLTF. The J gene is TRBJ2-6, the V gene TRBV25-1; D remains unclear. Deletions cut 2 bases from V and 2 bases from J, with 13 bases between. This CDR3 comprises 17 residues. Germline CDR1 MGHDK, CDR2 SYGVNS.

The chain combines TRBV9 with TRBJ1-6; 7 nucleotides agree with TRBD1. CDR3 length: 16 residues. The ends lost 0 bases at V and 2 bases at J; junction bases unmatched: 2. Germline lookup yields CDR1 SGDLS and CDR2 YYNGEE. In DNA form, the CDR3 reads TGTGCCAGCAGCGTAGGACAGGGAGCCTATAATTCACCCCTCCACTTT. Protein sequence: CASSVGQGAYNSPLHF.

The gene calls are TRBV28 and TRBJ1-1; D is undetermined. This CDR3 spans 11 amino acids. Germline V gene sequence: CDR1 MDHEN, CDR2 SYDVKM. V was clipped by 6 bases and J by 8 bases, with 10 bases between them. The CDR3 nucleotides read TGTGCCAGCAGGCAGAACCCGGAAGCTTTCTTT. Translated, it gives CASRQNPEAFF.

The gene calls are TRBV29-1 and TRBJ1-1, with D perhaps matching TRBD1 (5 bases). The germline V and J ends were trimmed by 8 bases and 7 bases, with 14 bases remaining between them. This CDR3 is 11 amino acids long. From germline, CDR1 is SQVTM and CDR2 ANQGSEA. CDR3 sequence (DNA): TGCAGCATCACCGCCGGGGGTGAAGCTTTCTTT. This encodes CSITAGGEAFF.

V is TRBV30 and J is TRBJ1-5; 8 bases fit TRBD1. Germline assignment: CDR1 GTSNPN and CDR2 SVGIG (reference sequence). V lost 4 bases, J lost 4 bases, and 6 bases stayed unmatched. CDR3 size: 14 residues. The CDR3 sequence: CAWNAGQANQPQHF. Here the CDR3 DNA reads TGTGCCTGGAACGCGGGACAGGCAAATCAGCCCCAGCATTTT.

The gene calls are TRBV6-1 and TRBJ2-1, with D tentatively TRBD1 (5 bases). CDR1 and CDR2 from the germline V gene are MNHNS and SASEGT. The V end lost 1 base, the J end lost 5 bases, and 12 bases lay between the germline ends. This CDR3 has 15 residues. CDR3 coding DNA: TGTGCCAGCAGTGAAGACAGGCTGGCGGACAATGAGCAGTTCTTC. As protein: CASSEDRLADNEQFF.

This chain joins TRBV2 and TRBJ1-1, with D uncertain. Trimming stripped 8 bases from V and 10 bases from J, with 23 bases between. Germline V CDR1 and CDR2: SNHLY, FYNNEI. CDR3 length: 14 residues. The CDR3 region has the DNA TGTGCCAGCCCTCCCCCGGACCCTAATAGGCTAGCTTTCTTT. The encoded protein is CASPPPDPNRLAFF. The variable domain in full, with the rest retrieved from reference TRBV2 and TRBJ1-1, is EPEVTQTPSHQVTQMGQEVILRCVPISNHLYFYWYRQILGQKVEFLVSFYNNEISEKSEIFDDQFSVERPDGSNFTLKIRSTKLEDSAMYFCASPPPDPNRLAFFGQGTRLTVV.

This clone was counted between two and nine times. V and J are TRBV27 and TRBJ2-1; 12 bases match TRBD2. V dropped 6 bases and J dropped 8; count of bases not matched to a gene: 5. CDR1 is MNHEY, CDR2 SMNVEV, per germline (reference sequence). The CDR3 runs to 14 residues. CDR3 region: CASRKLAGGDEQFF. CDR3 sequence (DNA): TGTGCCAGCAGGAAACTAGCGGGGGGCGATGAGCAGTTCTTC.

Turning to this clone: Different DNA sequences within this sample yield the same CDR3. This rearrangement joins TRBV29-1 to TRBJ1-1; D remains ambiguous. CDR1 is SQVTM and CDR2 is ANQGSEA in the germline V gene. V gave up 3 bases and J gave up 2 bases, with 7 bases separating them. This CDR3 is 12 amino acids long. The CDR3 DNA is TGCAGCGTTGATCGCTCAAACACTGAAGCTTTCTTT. Encoded protein: CSVDRSNTEAFF.

This rearrangement joins TRBV7-2 to TRBJ1-1; the D is unclear. Trimming removed 1 base at V and 1 base at J, with 4 bases between. Germline CDR1 reads SGHTA; CDR2 reads FQGNSA. The CDR3 has 13 residues. The CDR3 coding sequence is TGTGCCAGCAGCTTAGAAACGAACACTGAAGCTTTCTTT. This codes for CASSLETNTEAFF.

The chain employs TRBV2 and TRBJ1-1, with D unresolved. This CDR3 has 13 amino acids. V gave up 1 base and J gave up 6 bases, with 9 bases separating them. CDR1 and CDR2 from the germline V gene are SNHLY and FYNNEI. Written as DNA, the CDR3 is TGTGCCAGCAGTGAAGGCTGGGTCTCTGAAGCTTTCTTT. Its translation: CASSEGWVSEAFF.

The chain recombines TRBV25-1 with TRBJ2-3; D is undetermined. Germline V gives CDR1 MGHDK, CDR2 SYGVNS. This CDR3 region has 12 residues. V was pared by 1 base and J by 6 bases, with 5 bases between. The CDR3, as DNA: TGTGCCAGCAGTGAATCTTGGGATACGCAGTATTTT. Protein product: CASSESWDTQYF.

V is TRBV5-1 and J is TRBJ2-7; D not resolved. The CDR3 runs 15 residues. Trimming removed 0 bases at V and 2 bases at J, with 12 bases between. In germline, CDR1 is SGHRS, CDR2 YFSETQ. The DNA of the CDR3 is TGCGCCAGCAGCTTGGAAGGGCTGCGACCCTACGAGCAGTACTTC. Translation gives CASSLEGLRPYEQYF.

The rearrangement joins TRBV29-1 to TRBJ2-1; D gene unclear. Looked up from germline, CDR1 is SQVTM and CDR2 is ANQGSEA. This CDR3 is 14 amino acids long. V was cut by 1 base and J by 4 bases, with 11 bases left in between. The CDR3 nucleotides read TGCAGCGTTGAAGGAATTAGGGTTTACAATGAGCAGTTCTTC. This codes for CSVEGIRVYNEQFF.

Notes on this clone: Other nucleotide sequences from this sample produce the same CDR3. The chain has TRBV29-1 and TRBJ2-7; D possibly corresponds to TRBD1 (6 bases). The CDR3 contains 11 residues. V was trimmed by 6 bases and J by 3 bases, leaving 9 bases between them. Per germline, CDR1 SQVTM and CDR2 ANQGSEA. In DNA, the CDR3 is TGCAGCGTCCAGACAGGCTACGAGCAGTACTTC. This translates into CSVQTGYEQYF.

This rearrangement joins TRBV29-1 to TRBJ2-2; no reliable D call. V was shortened by 6 bases and J by 2 bases, with 10 bases between the two germline ends. CDR3 length equals 13 residues. Germline V CDR1 and CDR2: SQVTM, ANQGSEA. DNA of the CDR3: TGCAGCGTGAGTGTCCTAAACACCGGGGAGCTGTTTTTT. Translation: CSVSVLNTGELFF.

The chain is built from TRBV9 and TRBJ1-1; perhaps TRBD1 as D (6 bases). Looked up from germline, CDR1 is SGDLS and CDR2 is YYNGEE. This CDR3 has 14 residues. Trimming shortened V by 2 bases and J by 0 bases, and 8 bases separated the two germline ends. The CDR3 bases are TGTGCCAGCAGCGTGACAGGTATGAACACTGAAGCTTTCTTT. Amino acids: CASSVTGMNTEAFF.

This chain joins TRBV5-6 and TRBJ2-3; no firm D call. V dropped 0 bases and J dropped 6 bases, with 8 bases sitting between them. The CDR3 totals 13 residues. Looked up from germline, CDR1 is SGHDT and CDR2 is YYEEEE. CDR3 loop: CASSLGQGDTQYF. The CDR3 DNA reads as TGTGCCAGCAGCTTGGGACAAGGGGATACGCAGTATTTT.

In this sample, this clone turned up a few times. The chain carries TRBV29-1 and TRBJ1-6; D is perhaps TRBD1 (5 bases). CDR3 length: 13 amino acids. CDR1 and CDR2 (germline): SQVTM, ANQGSEA. Trimming left V 4 bases short and J 6 bases short, with 10 bases between. The CDR3 nucleotides read TGCAGCGTTGTATCCGGGGCTAATTCACCCCTCCACTTT. This translates into CSVVSGANSPLHF.

V gene TRBV11-2 combines with J gene TRBJ2-3; D could derive from TRBD1 or TRBD2 (5 bases each). With 5 bases removed from V and 3 bases from J, the gap between germline ends came to 15 bases. Per the germline V gene, CDR1 is SGHAT and CDR2 is FQNNGV. The CDR3 length is 15 residues. The CDR3 loop reads CASSPLGERTDTQYF. Written as DNA, the CDR3 is TGTGCCAGCAGCCCCCTGGGGGAAAGGACAGATACGCAGTATTTT.

The chain is built from TRBV30 and TRBJ1-2; D unresolved. CDR3 size: 12 residues. Germline assignment: CDR1 GTSNPN and CDR2 SVGIG (reference sequence). The V gene lost 2 bases and the J gene lost 8 bases, with 12 bases spanning the gap. The DNA of the CDR3 is TGTGCCTGGAGTACCGTGATAGGCGGCTACACCTTC. Protein: CAWSTVIGGYTF.

This clone has more than one count but fewer than ten. The chain has TRBV7-9 and TRBJ1-4; D perhaps matches TRBD1 (5 bases). Trimming removed 5 bases from V and 6 bases from J, with 16 bases in between. Germline CDR1 reads SEHNR; CDR2 reads FQNEAQ (reference sequence). The CDR3 contains 15 residues. For the CDR3, the DNA is TGTGCCAGCAGCGCTGGACAATTTTCCCATGAAAAACTGTTTTTT. Translation gives CASSAGQFSHEKLFF. Supplemented by reference TRBV7-9 and TRBJ1-4, the full variable domain reads DTGVSQNPRHKITKRGQNVTFRCDPISEHNRLYWYRQTLGQGPEFLTYFQNEAQLEKSRLLSDRFSAERPKGSFSTLEIQRTEQGDSAMYLCASSAGQFSHEKLFFGSGTQLSVL.

This clone was counted only a few times. V gene TRBV5-1 combines with J gene TRBJ2-7; 7 nucleotides match TRBD2. V dropped 4 bases and J dropped 2; count of bases not matched to a gene: 12. The CDR3 length is 16 residues. Germline CDR1 reads SGHRS; CDR2 reads YFSETQ. The CDR3 here is CASSISESGGTYEQYF. CDR3 sequence (DNA): TGCGCCAGCAGCATCTCAGAGTCGGGGGGTACCTACGAGCAGTACTTC.

In its sample, this clone was seen a few times. The chain links TRBV28 to TRBJ2-7; tentatively, D is TRBD1 (7 bases). V was trimmed by 8 bases and J by 3 bases, leaving 17 bases between them. This CDR3 contains 14 residues. Germline values: CDR1 MDHEN, CDR2 SYDVKM. CDR3 bases: TGTGCCAGCCTCCAGGGGGGATCAAACTACGAGCAGTACTTC. This codes for CASLQGGSNYEQYF.